There are many counts of the clone carrying this TCR beta chain. Its antigen is undetermined. The TCRbeta library incorporated unique molecular identifiers. A single record per CDR3 protein comes from TCRdb applying MiXCR to the PCR reads. This sample yields nearly 350,000 distinct CDR3 sequences, of which 16% are seen a single time; roughly two fifths belongs to the top ten. These data are taken from a study of T-cell reconstitution after alpha-beta-depleted transplantation in children. Whole-study findings and limits: T-cell numbers and diversity one year post-transplant derived largely from freshly generated T cells. Reports say that about two months after transplant, the alpha-beta T cells came out of several hundred graft clones that had expanded.

This CDR3 has 13 amino acids. From germline, CDR1 is DFQATT and CDR2 SNEGSKA (reference sequence). The J gene is TRBJ2-5, the V gene TRBV20-1; D might be TRBD2 (6 bases). This TCR was recovered from a male patient between 2 and 10 years old who had a stem cell transplant for acute lymphoblastic leukemia, so the T cells may come from the graft donor. This specimen consisted of PBMCs, mostly from graft donor cells, obtained 360 days after TCRalphabeta/CD19-depleted stem cell transplant. The CDR3 region is CSAQTSFQETQYF. The CDR3 DNA follows: TGCAGCGCTCAAACTAGCTTCCAAGAGACCCAGTACTTC.